This TCR beta chain was sequenced in a study of PD-1 blockade in classical Hodgkin lymphoma. Each patient's relapse followed autologous stem cell transplantation, and brentuximab vedotin exposure varied. The V end was cut by 1 base, the J end by 2 bases, with 9 bases between. Germline V gives CDR1 LNHNV, CDR2 YYDKDF (reference sequence). This CDR3 spans 14 amino acids. Study conclusions and caveats: The authors have not defined what causes the repertoire differences, possibly disease activity or prior therapy.

This clone was recorded a few times. Its target is unknown. Assay used: immunoSEQ multiplex PCR; TCRdb lists only in-frame clones, some missing. The sample lists roughly 62,000 clones; 88% were seen once. Sample: peripheral blood mononuclear cells (PBMCs), taken at baseline. V and J are TRBV15 and TRBJ2-7, with no clear D. The receptor was isolated from a human donor with classical Hodgkin lymphoma. The CDR3 protein is CATSRAQAPYEQYF. DNA for the CDR3: TGTGCCACCAGCAGAGCCCAGGCCCCCTACGAGCAGTACTTC.